This T cell receptor (beta chain) was recovered during a study of beta chain features in type 1 diabetes. CDR3 length equals 16 residues. CDR1 SGDLS and CDR2 YYNGEE come from the germline V gene. With 0 bases removed from V and 4 bases from J, the gap between germline ends came to 15 bases. Expressed TCRB transcripts were sequenced, since all the RNA that had been isolated was reverse transcribed. The assay was immunoSEQ multiplex PCR, and TCRdb's table has in-frame clones only and misses some. Here the sample spans 10,000 to 15,000 clones, 40% to 55% being singletons. The sample consisted of stem cell memory CD4+ T cells from blood. The receptor's source is a man younger than 35 in good health. The chain is built from TRBV9 and TRBJ2-3; a possible D gene is TRBD2 (7 bases). The CDR3 is CASSVEGGGVADTQYF. CDR3 in DNA: TGTGCCAGCAGCGTAGAGGGGGGGGGTGTAGCAGATACGCAGTATTTT.